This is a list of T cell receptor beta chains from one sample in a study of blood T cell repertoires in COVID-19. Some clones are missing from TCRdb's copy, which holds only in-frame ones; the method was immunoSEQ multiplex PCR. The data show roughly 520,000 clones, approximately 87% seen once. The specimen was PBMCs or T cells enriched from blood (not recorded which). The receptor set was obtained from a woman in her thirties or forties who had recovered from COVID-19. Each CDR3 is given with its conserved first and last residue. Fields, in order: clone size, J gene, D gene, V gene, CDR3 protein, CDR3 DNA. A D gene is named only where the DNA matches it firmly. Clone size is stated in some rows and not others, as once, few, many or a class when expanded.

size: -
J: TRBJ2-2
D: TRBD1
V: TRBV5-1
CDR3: CASSLATGTGTGELFF
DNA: TGCGCCAGCAGCTTGGCTACCGGGACAGGGACCGGGGAGCTGTTTTTT

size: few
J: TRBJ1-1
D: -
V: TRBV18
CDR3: CASSPYDRYTEAFF
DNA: TGTGCCAGCTCCCCCTACGACAGATACACTGAAGCTTTCTTT

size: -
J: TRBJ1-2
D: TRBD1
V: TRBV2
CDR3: CASRQGGYGYTF
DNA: TGTGCCAGCAGACAGGGGGGATACGGCTACACCTTC

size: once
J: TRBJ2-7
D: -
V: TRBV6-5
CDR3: CASTLEAVRSYEQYF
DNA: TGTGCCAGCACCTTAGAAGCGGTTCGCTCCTACGAGCAGTACTTC

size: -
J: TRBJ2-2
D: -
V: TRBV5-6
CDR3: CASSLFAGGTGELFF
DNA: TGTGCCAGCAGCTTGTTCGCGGGTGGCACCGGGGAGCTGTTTTTT

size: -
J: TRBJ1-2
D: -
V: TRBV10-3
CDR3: CAISETTGTVNYGYTF
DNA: TGTGCCATCAGTGAGACAACAGGGACGGTTAACTATGGCTACACCTTC

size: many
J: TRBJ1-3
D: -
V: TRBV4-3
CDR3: CASSQEVGGRGGSGNTIYF
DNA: TGCGCCAGCAGCCAAGAGGTCGGGGGGCGCGGGGGATCTGGAAACACCATATATTTT

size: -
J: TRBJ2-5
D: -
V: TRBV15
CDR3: CATSSIKETQYF
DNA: TGTGCCACCAGCAGTATTAAAGAGACCCAGTACTTC

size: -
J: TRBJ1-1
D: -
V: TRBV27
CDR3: CASSFNPGGTEAFF
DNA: TGTGCCAGCAGTTTTAACCCGGGAGGCACTGAAGCTTTCTTT

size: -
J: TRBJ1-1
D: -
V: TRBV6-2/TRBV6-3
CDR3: CASSVVGVGTEAFF
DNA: TGTGCCAGCAGCGTCGTAGGGGTGGGCACTGAAGCTTTCTTT

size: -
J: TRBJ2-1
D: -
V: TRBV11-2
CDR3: CASSLDRFRLVNEQFF
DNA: TGTGCCAGCAGCTTAGATAGGTTCAGGTTGGTAAATGAGCAGTTCTTC

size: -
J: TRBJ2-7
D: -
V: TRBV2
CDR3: CASSGHSYEQYF
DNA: TGTGCCAGCAGTGGACATTCCTACGAGCAGTACTTC

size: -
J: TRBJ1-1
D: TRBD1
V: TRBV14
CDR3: CASSQVPGTGEDTEAFF
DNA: TGTGCCAGCAGCCAAGTTCCCGGGACAGGAGAAGACACTGAAGCTTTCTTT

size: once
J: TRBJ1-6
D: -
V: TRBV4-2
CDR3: CASSQEVLRGQSKGNSPLHF
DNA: TGTGCCAGCAGCCAAGAGGTTCTCCGAGGACAGTCAAAGGGTAATTCACCCCTCCACTTT

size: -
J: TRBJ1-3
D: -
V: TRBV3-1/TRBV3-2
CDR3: CASSLARGFGNTIYF
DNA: TGTGCCAGCAGCCTCGCGAGGGGGTTTGGAAACACCATATATTTT

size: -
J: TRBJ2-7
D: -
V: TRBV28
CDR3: CASSFWRNYEQYF
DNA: TGTGCCAGCAGTTTTTGGCGGAACTACGAGCAGTACTTC

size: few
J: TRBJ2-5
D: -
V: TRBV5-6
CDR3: CASSLTQETQYF
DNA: TGTGCCAGCAGCTTAACTCAAGAGACCCAGTACTTC

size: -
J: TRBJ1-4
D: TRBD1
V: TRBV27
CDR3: CASSTILQGSNEKLFF
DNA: TGTGCCAGCAGTACAATTTTACAGGGGAGTAATGAAAAACTGTTTTTT

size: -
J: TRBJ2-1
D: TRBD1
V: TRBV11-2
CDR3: CASSARDRAHEQFF
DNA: TGTGCCAGCAGCGCCCGGGACAGGGCCCATGAGCAGTTCTTC

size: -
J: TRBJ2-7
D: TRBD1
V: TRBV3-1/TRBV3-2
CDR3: CASSQRGTGLYEQYF
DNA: TGTGCCAGCAGCCAACGAGGGACAGGGCTATACGAGCAGTACTTC

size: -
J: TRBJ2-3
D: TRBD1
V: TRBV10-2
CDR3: CASRGQLTDTQYF
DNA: TGCGCCAGCAGGGGACAGCTCACAGATACGCAGTATTTT

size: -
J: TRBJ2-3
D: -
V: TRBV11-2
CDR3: CASDEAGTFHNF
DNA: TGTGCCAGCGACGAGGCCGGGACTTTCCACAATTTT

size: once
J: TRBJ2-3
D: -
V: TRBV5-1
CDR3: CASSLEAGSSTDTQYF
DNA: TGCGCCAGCAGCTTGGAGGCGGGTTCTAGCACAGATACGCAGTATTTT

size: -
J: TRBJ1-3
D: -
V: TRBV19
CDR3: CASRGGSAGNTIYF
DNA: TGTGCCAGTAGAGGGGGAAGCGCTGGAAACACCATATATTTT

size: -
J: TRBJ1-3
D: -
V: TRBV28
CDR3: CASSLGGRPSGNTIYF
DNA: TGTGCCAGCAGTTTAGGAGGCAGACCCTCTGGAAACACCATATATTTT

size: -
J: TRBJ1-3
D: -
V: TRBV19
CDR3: CASSRELSLSGNTIYF
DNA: TGTGCCAGTTCGCGGGAGCTAAGCCTCTCTGGAAACACCATATATTTT

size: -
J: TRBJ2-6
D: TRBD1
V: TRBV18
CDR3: CASSPIATGTLSGANVLTF
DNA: TGTGCCAGCTCACCTATCGCGACAGGGACCCTCTCTGGGGCCAACGTCCTGACTTTC

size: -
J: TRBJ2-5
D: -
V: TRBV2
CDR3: CASSDSETQYF
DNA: TGTGCCAGCAGTGACTCAGAGACCCAGTACTTC

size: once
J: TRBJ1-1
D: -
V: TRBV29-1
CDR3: CSVRGRVDTEAFF
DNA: TGCAGCGTTAGGGGAAGGGTTGACACTGAAGCTTTCTTT

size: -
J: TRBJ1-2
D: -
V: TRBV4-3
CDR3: CASSQGPGIGYGYTF
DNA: TGCGCCAGCAGCCAAGGTCCAGGGATAGGCTATGGCTACACCTTC

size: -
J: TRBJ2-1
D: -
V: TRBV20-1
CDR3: CSALHNEQFF
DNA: TGCAGTGCCCTCCACAATGAGCAGTTCTTC

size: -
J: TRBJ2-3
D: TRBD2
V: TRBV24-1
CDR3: CATSGIGGSADTQYF
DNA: TGTGCCACCAGTGGAATAGGCGGGAGCGCAGATACGCAGTATTTT

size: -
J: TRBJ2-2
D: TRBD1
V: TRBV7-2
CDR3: CASSLAIQGALSGELFF
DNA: TGTGCCAGCAGCTTAGCGATACAGGGGGCTTTATCCGGGGAGCTGTTTTTT

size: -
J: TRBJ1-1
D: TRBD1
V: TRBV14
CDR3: CASSQPRTGRTEAFF
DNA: TGTGCCAGCAGCCAACCCCGGACAGGGAGAACTGAAGCTTTCTTT

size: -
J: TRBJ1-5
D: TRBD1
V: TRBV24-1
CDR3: CATSPGQARPQHF
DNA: TGTGCCACCAGTCCCGGACAGGCCCGGCCCCAGCATTTT

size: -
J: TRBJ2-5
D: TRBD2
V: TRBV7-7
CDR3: CASSFRGGRQETQYF
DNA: TGTGCCAGCAGCTTCCGGGGGGGGCGACAAGAGACCCAGTACTTC

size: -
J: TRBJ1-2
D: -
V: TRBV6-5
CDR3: CASSTGTLPGYTF
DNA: TGTGCCAGCAGTACCGGGACACTTCCGGGCTACACCTTC

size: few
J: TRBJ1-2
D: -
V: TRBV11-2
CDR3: CASSFSKYYGYTF
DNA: TGTGCCAGCAGCTTCAGTAAATACTATGGCTACACCTTC

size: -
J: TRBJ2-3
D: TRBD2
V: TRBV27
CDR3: CASSLWTSVTDTQYF
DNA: TGTGCCAGCAGTTTATGGACTAGCGTCACAGATACGCAGTATTTT

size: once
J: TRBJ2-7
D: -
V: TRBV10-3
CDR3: CAISDPDRSSYEQYF
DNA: TGTGCCATCAGTGATCCAGACAGGAGCTCCTACGAGCAGTACTTC

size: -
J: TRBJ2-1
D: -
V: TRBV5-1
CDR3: CASSLSLNEQFF
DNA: TGCGCCAGCAGCTTGTCCCTAAATGAGCAGTTCTTC

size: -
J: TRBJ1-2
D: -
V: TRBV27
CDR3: CASSSFKQGGEGYTF
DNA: TGTGCCAGCAGTTCCTTTAAACAGGGCGGTGAGGGCTACACCTTC

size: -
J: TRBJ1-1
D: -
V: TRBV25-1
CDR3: CASSSGPRNTEAFF
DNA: TGTGCCAGCAGTTCAGGCCCCAGGAACACTGAAGCTTTCTTT

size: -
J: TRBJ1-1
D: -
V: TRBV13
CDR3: CATTRGSYEAFF
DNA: TGTGCCACCACCCGAGGTAGTTATGAAGCTTTCTTT

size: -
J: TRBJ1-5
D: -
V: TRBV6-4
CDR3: CASSDFPGVNQPQHF
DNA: TGTGCCAGCAGTGACTTCCCAGGGGTAAATCAGCCCCAGCATTTT

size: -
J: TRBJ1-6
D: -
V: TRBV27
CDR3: CASSSILNSPLHF
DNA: TGTGCCAGCAGTTCCATACTCAATTCACCCCTCCACTTT

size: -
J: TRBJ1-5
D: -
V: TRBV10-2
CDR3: CASSEFDVGGSQPQHF
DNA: TGCGCCAGCAGTGAGTTTGATGTGGGGGGAAGCCAGCCCCAGCATTTT

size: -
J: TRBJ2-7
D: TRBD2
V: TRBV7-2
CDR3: CASSPRGAGLAAEQYF
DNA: TGTGCCAGCAGCCCCCGAGGTGCGGGACTAGCGGCCGAGCAGTACTTC

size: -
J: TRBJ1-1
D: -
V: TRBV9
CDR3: CASSVGDTLMNTEAFF
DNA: TGTGCCAGCAGCGTAGGGGACACCTTAATGAACACTGAAGCTTTCTTT

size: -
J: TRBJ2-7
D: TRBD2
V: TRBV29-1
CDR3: CSVRKTTSGPDEQYF
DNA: TGCAGCGTTCGGAAGACGACTAGCGGGCCCGACGAGCAGTACTTC

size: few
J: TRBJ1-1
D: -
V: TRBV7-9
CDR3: CASSPEAVGAEAFF
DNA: TGTGCCAGCAGCCCAGAGGCAGTTGGAGCTGAAGCTTTCTTT

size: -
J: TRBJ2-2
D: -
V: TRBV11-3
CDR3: CASPPLLPNTGELFF
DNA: TGTGCCAGCCCCCCCCTCCTTCCGAACACCGGGGAGCTGTTTTTT

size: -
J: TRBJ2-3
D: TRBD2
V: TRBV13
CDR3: CASSFWLAGTDTQYF
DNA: TGTGCCAGCAGCTTTTGGCTAGCGGGCACAGATACGCAGTATTTT

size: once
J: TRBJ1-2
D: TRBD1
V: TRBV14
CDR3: CASSPGTVYGYTF
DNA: TGTGCCAGCAGCCCAGGGACAGTATATGGCTACACCTTC

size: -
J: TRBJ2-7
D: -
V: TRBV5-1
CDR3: CASSWRGLDEQYF
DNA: TGCGCCAGCAGCTGGAGAGGTTTGGACGAGCAGTACTTC

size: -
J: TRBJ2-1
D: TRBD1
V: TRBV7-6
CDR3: CASSPPALDRANNEQFF
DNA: TGTGCCAGCAGCCCTCCCGCATTGGACAGGGCAAACAATGAGCAGTTCTTC

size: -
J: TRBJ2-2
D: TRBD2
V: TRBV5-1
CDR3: CASSPAASGRSGELFF
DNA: TGCGCCAGCAGCCCGGCAGCTAGCGGGAGGTCCGGGGAGCTGTTTTTT

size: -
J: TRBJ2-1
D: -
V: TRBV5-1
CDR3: CASRSVGGSYNEQFF
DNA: TGCGCCAGCCGTTCGGTCGGGGGTTCCTACAATGAGCAGTTCTTC

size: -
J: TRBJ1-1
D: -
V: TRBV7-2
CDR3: CASSARPGGATEAFF
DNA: TGTGCCAGCAGCGCCCGACCCGGGGGAGCCACTGAAGCTTTCTTT

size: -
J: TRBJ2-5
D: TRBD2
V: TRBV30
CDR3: CAWSPGLADQETQYF
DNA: TGTGCCTGGAGTCCCGGACTAGCGGACCAGGAGACCCAGTACTTC